Listed below are T cell receptor beta chains from one sample, sequenced in a study of control samples from healthy donors and cancer patients. The method was immunoSEQ multiplex PCR; TCRdb's version includes in-frame clones alone and lacks a portion of them. The data show some 200,000 clones, just under 95% seen once. What was sequenced was blood. The receptors here all came from a man in his forties or fifties in good health. Each CDR3 is given with its conserved first and last residue. D genes are given only for firm matches. The listing skips clone size in some rows; elsewhere it reads once, few, many or a size class.

size	V	D	J	length	DNA	CDR3
NA	TRBV30	NA	TRBJ1-2	12	TGTGCCTCTCCTACAGGGAAATATGGCTACACCTTC	CASPTGKYGYTF
NA	TRBV5-1	NA	TRBJ1-5	13	TGCGCCAGCAGCTTGGCCGGGCAACAGCCCCAGCATTTT	CASSLAGQQPQHF
NA	TRBV2	TRBD2	TRBJ2-1	15	TGTGCCAGCAGTGAGACTAGCGGGGGGGCCGGTGGGCAGTTCTTC	CASSETSGGAGGQFF
NA	TRBV4-1	TRBD1	TRBJ1-2	13	TGCGCCACACGGGAGGCAGGGGGCTATGGCTACACCTTC	CATREAGGYGYTF
NA	TRBV30	NA	TRBJ1-3	12	TGTGCCTGGACCGGGGGCGGATACACCATATATTTT	CAWTGGGYTIYF
NA	TRBV3-1/TRBV3-2	TRBD1	TRBJ1-3	18	TGTGCCAGCAGCCCCGTCCCGGGACAGGGGTTCTCTGGAAACACCATATATTTT	CASSPVPGQGFSGNTIYF
NA	TRBV27	TRBD1	TRBJ2-3	16	TGTGCCAGCAGTCTCCCCGGGACAGGGGACACAGATACGCAGTATTTT	CASSLPGTGDTDTQYF
NA	TRBV6-5	NA	TRBJ1-1	14	TGTGCCAGCATTTTAAGCGCTAGGGGCACTGAAGCTTTCTTT	CASILSARGTEAFF
NA	TRBV6-1	NA	TRBJ2-1	15	TGTGCCAGCAGTGAGCGGGGTGGCTCCTACAATGAGCAGTTCTTC	CASSERGGSYNEQFF
NA	TRBV19	TRBD1	TRBJ1-4	14	TGTGCCAGTGGGACAGGGGCAACTAATGAAAAACTGTTTTTT	CASGTGATNEKLFF
NA	TRBV9	TRBD2	TRBJ2-1	18	TGTGCCAGCAGCCCGAGTCGGGCGGGGGACCTCTACTACAATGAGCAGTTCTTC	CASSPSRAGDLYYNEQFF
NA	TRBV6-2/TRBV6-3	TRBD2	TRBJ2-1	15	TGTGCCAGCAGTTACTCCGAGAGCGGGATTGGTGAGCAGTTCTTC	CASSYSESGIGEQFF
NA	TRBV4-2	TRBD2	TRBJ2-2	17	TGTGCCAGCAGCCAAGGGGCGGGGGGGCTCGGCACCGGGGAGCTGTTTTTT	CASSQGAGGLGTGELFF
NA	TRBV9	NA	TRBJ1-5	13	TGTGCCAGCAGCCCCAGCGGCAATCAGCCCCAGCATTTT	CASSPSGNQPQHF
NA	TRBV28	TRBD1	TRBJ1-2	13	TGTGCCAGCAGCTTACCCGAGACAGGGGTAGTTACCTTC	CASSLPETGVVTF
NA	TRBV6-6	TRBD1	TRBJ1-1	16	TGTGCCAGCAGTCTAGGACAGGGGAGGAGGAACACTGAAGCTTTCTTT	CASSLGQGRRNTEAFF
NA	TRBV9	NA	TRBJ1-1	13	TGTGCCAGCAGCGTAGTGGAGGGCACTGAAGCTTTCTTT	CASSVVEGTEAFF
NA	TRBV7-9	NA	TRBJ2-5	14	TGTGCCAGCAGTCTAATGTCCAGGGAAGAGACCCAGTACTTC	CASSLMSREETQYF
NA	TRBV6-6	TRBD2	TRBJ2-3	15	TGTGCCAGCAGTTCCCTGGGACTAGGAATAAATACGCAGTATTTT	CASSSLGLGINTQYF
NA	TRBV4-1	NA	TRBJ1-6	13	TGCGCCAGCAGCCAAGTTACCAATTCACCCCTCCACTTT	CASSQVTNSPLHF
NA	TRBV5-1	TRBD1	TRBJ2-7	14	TGCGCCAGCAGTCTCGGACAGGGTTCCACCGAGCAGTACTTC	CASSLGQGSTEQYF
NA	TRBV28	NA	TRBJ1-4	11	TGTGCCAGTTGGGGTGTGGAAAAACTGTTTTTT	CASWGVEKLFF
once	TRBV6-5	TRBD1	TRBJ1-1	13	TGTGCCAGCAGCTATGACAGGGGTACTGAAGCTTTCTTT	CASSYDRGTEAFF